The entry that follows covers one T cell receptor (beta chain) sequence. Its antigen is undetermined. The record originates from a study of human T cells and chemical hapten exposure. Study-level information: How much TCR each sample yielded varied, mostly because pooled library volumes differed slightly. Findings of the study overall: Among TCRs, those above 1 in 1000 frequency were unaffected by DPC sensitization. Expanded TCRs produced significantly more large CDR3 similarity clusters than controls did.

Specified time point: pre-sensitization, week 0. The treatment denotes: therapeutic diphenylcyclopropenone sensitization with weekly scalp DPC. Trimming took 0 bases from V and 8 from J; bases not matched to a gene: 2. CDR3 length: 14 residues. Germline loops: CDR1 SGHRS, CDR2 YFSETQ. It was the library that attached unique molecular identifiers to individual cDNA molecules. TCRdb passed the RACE reads through MiXCR, listing each CDR3 protein once. The sample shows more than 100,000 distinct CDR3 sequences, roughly 14% of them seen only once. The chain uses TRBV5-1 and TRBJ1-6, with 7 nucleotides matching TRBD1. The input for sequencing was whole blood, taken in connection with sensitization to the hapten diphenylcyclopropenone (DPC). This TCR derives from a woman between 18 and 29 years old with alopecia areata. Some clones in this sample may be carry-over from other donors' samples. CDR3 DNA sequence: TGCGCCAGCAGCTTGGGACAGGGAGATTCACCCCTCCACTTT. Protein sequence: CASSLGQGDSPLHF.